This TCR beta chain was captured by sequencing in a study of blood T cell repertoires in COVID-19. Study-level background: The study drew acute and convalescent COVID-19 samples from the United States, Italy and Spain. PBMCs, B-cell-depleted T cells, or T cells provided the cDNA or gDNA that made up the material.

This CDR3 has 15 residues. Germline assignment: CDR1 LNHDA and CDR2 SQIVND (reference sequence). V lost 3 bases, J lost 7 bases, and 9 bases stayed unmatched. In this sample, this clone turned up once. In the authors' workflow: Nucleated cell counts were estimated from reference gene primer amplification. This table comes from immunoSEQ multiplex PCR, and its TCRdb copy is limited to in-frame clones, with some not included. That table furnishes V, J and clone size, whereas the DNA furnished D and trimming. The data hold approximately 30,000 clones, with roughly 85% observed a single time. The sequence was obtained from a human donor with acute or convalescent COVID-19. The donor label of this sample is uncertain. Sequenced: peripheral blood. The chain combines TRBV19 with TRBJ1-5, with 7 bases lining up with TRBD1. This chain's CDR3 is CASSIDTGVSQPQHF. CDR3 DNA sequence: TGTGCCAGTAGTATCGATACAGGGGTCTCGCAGCCCCAGCATTTT.